A single sample gave rise to the 7 T cell receptor beta chains below, sequenced in a study of blood T cell repertoires in COVID-19. Repertoires were generated with immunoSEQ multiplex PCR, while TCRdb's copy carries only in-frame clones and drops some. Of 140,000 to 150,000 clones listed, over 70% are singletons. The sequenced material came from peripheral blood. The receptors originated from an older woman with acute or convalescent COVID-19.

J is TRBJ2-7 and V is TRBV5-1; weak D call: TRBD2 (5 bases). Trimming left V 2 bases short and J 7 bases short, with 10 bases between. Per the germline V gene, CDR1 is SGHRS and CDR2 is YFSETQ. CDR3 length equals 12 residues. This CDR3 is CASSFSAGEQYF. The DNA for the CDR3 is TGCGCCAGCAGCTTCTCGGCGGGTGAGCAGTACTTC.

The chain is built from TRBV18 and TRBJ2-1, with 10 bases fitting TRBD1. Germline assignment: CDR1 KGHSH and CDR2 LQKENI. This CDR3 contains 15 residues. The J segment lost 7 bases and the V segment lost 6 bases, leaving 9 bases of the junction unmatched. The CDR3 region has the DNA TGTGCCAGCTCGCCATCAAAGGGACAGGGGAATGAGCAGTTCTTC. Protein sequence: CASSPSKGQGNEQFF.

V usage is TRBV18 and J usage is TRBJ1-5; D remains ambiguous. CDR1 is KGHSH and CDR2 is LQKENI in the germline V gene. The CDR3 is 13 amino acids. Between the trimmed V and J ends, which lost 3 bases and 1 base, there was a span of 4 bases. CDR3 region: CASSPSSNQPQHF. The CDR3 DNA follows: TGTGCCAGCTCACCTAGCAGCAATCAGCCCCAGCATTTT.

V is TRBV3-1 (or the pseudogene TRBV3-2) and J is TRBJ2-3; TRBD2 is a possible D gene (5 bases). The CDR3 length is 17 residues. Per the germline V gene, CDR1 is LGHDT and CDR2 is YNNKEL (reference sequence). V shed 5 bases and J shed 1 base, with 19 bases lying between them. DNA for the CDR3: TGTGCCAGCAGCTCGCCCTTTTGGGAGCAGGGCACAGATACGCAGTATTTT. Protein product: CASSSPFWEQGTDTQYF.

This clone appeared once. This chain uses TRBV7-2 with TRBJ2-3; 12 bases are a match to TRBD1. V was clipped by 4 bases and J by 2 bases; unmatched bases: 7. Germline V CDR1 and CDR2: SGHTA, FQGNSA. The CDR3 runs 17 residues. Written as DNA, the CDR3 is TGTGCCAGCAGCTGGACCGGGACAGGGGGCAACACAGATACGCAGTATTTT. It specifies CASSWTGTGGNTDTQYF.

The CDR3 reads CASSPSPQGHLYTGELFF. In nucleotides, the CDR3 is TGTGCCAGTAGTCCGAGTCCACAGGGGCATCTGTACACCGGGGAGCTGTTTTTT. This rearrangement joins TRBV19 to TRBJ2-2, with TRBD1 matching over 7 bases. The V gene end was trimmed by 5 bases and the J gene end by 3 bases; junction bases not matched to a gene: 15. This CDR3 comprises 18 residues. Germline V gene lookup returns CDR1 LNHDA and CDR2 SQIVND (reference sequence). Drawing the rest from reference TRBV19 and TRBJ2-2, the complete variable domain is DGGITQSPKYLFRKEGQNVTLSCEQNLNHDAMYWYRQDPGQGLRLIYYSQIVNDFQKGDIAEGYSVSREKKESFPLTVTSAQKNPTAFYLCASSPSPQGHLYTGELFFGEGSRLTVL.

The chain employs TRBV24-1 and TRBJ1-1; D perhaps matches TRBD1 (5 bases). The CDR3 is made up of 18 amino acids. Germline V gives CDR1 KGHDR, CDR2 SFDVKD. Trimming left V 0 bases short and J 5 bases short, with 21 bases between. CDR3: CATSDLGHLGGARTEAFF. CDR3 DNA sequence: TGTGCCACCAGTGATTTGGGGCATTTGGGAGGGGCGCGAACTGAAGCTTTCTTT.